What follows are 24 T cell receptor beta chains derived from one specimen sequenced in a study of CD8 T cells in Susac syndrome. RNA amounts of about 0.45 to 1 ug underwent reverse transcription with random hexamers. TCRdb reanalysed the immunoSEQ multiplex PCR reads using MiXCR and keeps one entry per CDR3 protein. The data show some 110,000 distinct CDR3 sequences, roughly 94% seen once. Sequencing was done on a sample of CD8+ T cells from PBMCs. All receptors come from a human donor with Susac syndrome.

The chain is built from TRBV14 and TRBJ1-5, with D uncertain. Trimming pared 1 base from V and 4 bases from J, leaving 5 bases between. This CDR3 is built from 13 residues. From germline, CDR1 is SGHDN and CDR2 FVKESK. The CDR3 region has the DNA TGTGCCAGCAGCCAAGGTATGAATCAGCCCCAGCATTTT. This gives the protein CASSQGMNQPQHF.

This clonotype was detected only once. The rearrangement links TRBV20-1 to TRBJ2-1, with D unresolved. CDR1 is DFQATT, CDR2 SNEGSKA, per germline (reference sequence). V shed 3 bases and J shed 0 bases, with 12 bases lying between them. This CDR3 has 15 amino acids. The CDR3 sequence is CSASSSMSSYNEQFF. DNA of the CDR3: TGCAGTGCTAGTAGCAGCATGAGCTCCTACAATGAGCAGTTCTTC.

This chain uses TRBV15 with TRBJ1-2; D remains ambiguous. From germline, CDR1 is LNHNV and CDR2 YYDKDF (reference sequence). This CDR3 has 15 residues. The V end was cut by 0 bases, the J end by 2 bases, with 10 bases between. CDR3: CATSRDLGQNYGYTF. The CDR3 nucleotides read TGTGCCACCAGCAGAGATCTTGGCCAGAACTATGGCTACACCTTC.

The chain joins TRBV5-6 to TRBJ2-5; D not resolved. The V gene lost 4 bases and the J gene lost 11 bases, with 15 bases spanning the gap. The CDR3 covers 12 residues. Germline loops: CDR1 SGHDT, CDR2 YYEEEE. CDR3 coding DNA: TGTGCCAGCAGCCAAGACCCGGTCCGTCAGTACTTC. Translation gives CASSQDPVRQYF.

V is TRBV29-1 and J is TRBJ2-1; 14 nucleotides line up with TRBD2. V was clipped by 3 bases and J by 4 bases; unmatched bases: 2. The CDR3 sequence is 15 residues long. CDR1 and CDR2 from the germline V gene are SQVTM and ANQGSEA. The CDR3 is CSVDGTSGGYNEQFF. CDR3 DNA sequence: TGCAGCGTTGACGGGACTAGCGGGGGTTACAATGAGCAGTTCTTC.

The chain employs TRBV7-9 and TRBJ2-2; 7 bases fit TRBD2. The CDR3 loop spans 17 amino acids. In germline, CDR1 is SEHNR, CDR2 FQNEAQ (reference sequence). J lost 8 bases, V lost 6 bases, and 18 bases had no gene match. CDR3 sequence reads: CASSPRPGTTLFGELFF. The CDR3, as DNA: TGTGCCAGCAGTCCAAGACCCGGGACTACCCTCTTTGGGGAGCTGTTTTTT.

This clonotype was recorded only once. The chain has TRBV29-1 and TRBJ2-1; D not resolved. This CDR3 has 12 residues. V lost 4 bases and J lost 3, with 7 bases in between. Germline V gene lookup returns CDR1 SQVTM and CDR2 ANQGSEA. The CDR3 reads CSVVSGYNEQFF. In nucleotides, the CDR3 is TGCAGCGTTGTTAGTGGCTACAATGAGCAGTTCTTC.

V gene TRBV18 combines with J gene TRBJ2-7, with D possibly matching TRBD2 (5 bases). There are 11 residues in the CDR3. Germline CDR1 and CDR2: KGHSH and LQKENI. V lost 8 bases, J lost 4 bases, and 9 bases lay in between. The CDR3 DNA reads as TGTGCCAGCGCAGAGGGATACGAGCAGTACTTC. Protein product: CASAEGYEQYF.

This clonotype was picked up a small number of times. The rearrangement links TRBV6-5 to TRBJ1-2; weak D call: TRBD1 (6 bases). The V and J ends lost 6 bases and 8 bases respectively, with 16 bases between them. The CDR3 is 13 residues long. CDR1 is MNHEY and CDR2 is SVGAGI in the germline V gene. The CDR3 coding sequence is TGTGCCAGCAGAGGGACAACCCGGGGCGGCTACACCTTC. This gives the protein CASRGTTRGGYTF.

The chain combines TRBV27 with TRBJ2-3, with a tentative D call TRBD2 (7 bases). Germline lookup yields CDR1 MNHEY and CDR2 SMNVEV (reference sequence). The CDR3 runs 17 residues. The V and J ends lost 2 bases and 2 bases respectively, with 17 bases between them. In DNA, the CDR3 is TGTGCCAGCAGTTTACCCGGGGGGCCGCGGAACACAGATACGCAGTATTTT. It is translated as CASSLPGGPRNTDTQYF.

The chain recombines TRBV9 with TRBJ2-7, with 8 bases that match TRBD1. Germline values: CDR1 SGDLS, CDR2 YYNGEE. After removal of 0 bases from V and 5 bases from J, the junction contained 7 bases not matched to a gene. The CDR3 has 15 residues. CDR3 sequence: CASSVDGQGFDEQYF. CDR3 bases: TGTGCCAGCAGCGTAGATGGACAGGGATTCGACGAGCAGTACTTC. The full variable domain, with the rest looked up from reference TRBV9 and TRBJ2-7, is DSGVTQTPKHLITATGQRVTLRCSPRSGDLSVYWYQQSLDQGLQFLIQYYNGEERAKGNILERFSAQQFPDLHSELNLSSLELGDSALYFCASSVDGQGFDEQYFGPGTRLTVT.

The chain carries TRBV11-2 and TRBJ2-7; 10 bases fit TRBD1. CDR1 is SGHAT and CDR2 is FQNNGV in the germline V gene. Unmatched junction bases numbered 14, after V lost 5 bases and J lost 4 bases. This CDR3 contains 17 residues. The CDR3 DNA follows: TGTGCCAGCAGCGTAAGGGCCCGACAGGGGGCACGGTACGAGCAGTACTTC. It encodes CASSVRARQGARYEQYF.

The chain joins TRBV27 to TRBJ1-6; TRBD1 agrees at 8 bases. The CDR3 spans 14 residues. CDR1 is MNHEY and CDR2 is SMNVEV in the germline V gene (reference sequence). The ends lost 4 bases at V and 6 bases at J; junction bases unmatched: 2. The DNA of the CDR3 is TGTGCCAGCAGTTCGGGACAGGTTAATTCACCCCTCCACTTT. Translated, it gives CASSSGQVNSPLHF.

The chain uses TRBV5-5 and TRBJ1-3; D is unresolved. The CDR3 is 11 residues long. Trimming removed 3 bases at V and 4 bases at J, with 2 bases between. Germline loops: CDR1 SGHKS, CDR2 YYEKEE (reference sequence). CDR3: CASSYGNTIYF. The CDR3 DNA follows: TGTGCCAGCAGCTACGGAAACACCATATATTTT.

This sequence joins TRBV15 and TRBJ1-2; D ambiguous. From germline, CDR1 is LNHNV and CDR2 YYDKDF (reference sequence). V gave up 3 bases and J gave up 4 bases, with 15 bases separating them. The CDR3 runs to 15 residues. CDR3 DNA sequence: TGTGCCACCAGCAGCCACTCCGGCGCGGGCTATGGCTACACCTTC. Amino acids: CATSSHSGAGYGYTF.

The count of this clonotype is one. The chain links TRBV6-1 to TRBJ2-7; D unclear. Between the trimmed V and J ends, which lost 2 bases and 5 bases, there was a span of 10 bases. CDR1 MNHNS and CDR2 SASEGT come from the germline V gene. The CDR3 sequence is 13 residues long. In DNA form, the CDR3 reads TGTGCCAGCAGTGAACTGACATCCGACGAGCAGTACTTC. Translation: CASSELTSDEQYF.

The V call is TRBV5-6, the J call TRBJ2-3, with D unclear. Trimming took 2 bases from V and 2 from J, leaving 9 bases between them. CDR3 length: 14 amino acids. CDR1 and CDR2 (germline): SGHDT, YYEEEE. The CDR3 sequence is CASSFASYTDTQYF. The CDR3 DNA is TGTGCCAGCAGCTTTGCGAGCTACACAGATACGCAGTATTTT.

This clonotype was counted once. The V gene is TRBV29-1, the J gene TRBJ1-4; D not certain. CDR1 is SQVTM, CDR2 ANQGSEA, per germline. The ends were cut back, 4 bases at V and 11 bases at J, with 11 bases in the middle. This CDR3 contains 11 residues. Here the CDR3 reads CSVAAGIKLFF. Written as DNA, the CDR3 is TGCAGCGTTGCCGCGGGAATTAAACTGTTTTTT.

This clonotype has a single count. This chain connects TRBV12-3 or TRBV12-4 to TRBJ2-1; D possibly matches TRBD1 or TRBD2 (5 bases each). The CDR3 runs 14 residues. The V end lost 4 bases, the J end lost 6 bases, and 13 bases lay between the germline ends. Written as DNA, the CDR3 is TGTGCCAGCAGTTCTCGAGGGGTTGTCAATGAGCAGTTCTTC. Encoded protein: CASSSRGVVNEQFF.

The CDR3 spells CASSPRGSGGGNEQFF. The CDR3 region has the DNA TGTGCCAGCAGCCCGCGGGGAAGCGGGGGGGGAAATGAGCAGTTCTTC. The gene calls are TRBV7-3 and TRBJ2-1, with 10 bases that match TRBD2. Germline CDR1 and CDR2: SGHTA and FQGTGA. The CDR3 sequence is 16 residues long. Unmatched junction bases numbered 11, after V lost 5 bases and J lost 7 bases.

V gene TRBV20-1 combines with J gene TRBJ1-2, with a possible D match to TRBD1 (6 bases). The CDR3 has 14 residues. Trimming left V 0 bases short and J 4 bases short, with 12 bases between. Germline CDR1 and CDR2: DFQATT and SNEGSKA (reference sequence). CDR3 sequence (DNA): TGCAGTGCTAGAGAGAGGACAGCAAGCTATGGCTACACCTTC. Its protein is CSARERTASYGYTF.

This clonotype has just one count. The rearrangement links TRBV4-1 to TRBJ1-4; a possible D gene is TRBD1 (6 bases). This CDR3 contains 15 residues. V lost 0 bases to trimming and J lost 7 bases, with 12 bases between them. CDR1 is MGHRA, CDR2 YSYEKL, per germline. CDR3 sequence: CASSQDRGRGEKLFF. The DNA for the CDR3 is TGCGCCAGCAGCCAAGACCGGGGGCGCGGTGAAAAACTGTTTTTT.

The chain couples TRBV18 to TRBJ2-7; no definite D call. The length of the CDR3 is 13 residues. Trimming took 2 bases from V and 0 from J, leaving 5 bases between them. Per germline, CDR1 KGHSH and CDR2 LQKENI. CDR3 region: CASSPVSSYEQYF. For the CDR3, the DNA is TGTGCCAGCTCACCAGTCAGCTCCTACGAGCAGTACTTC.

The chain combines TRBV3-1 with TRBJ1-1, with TRBD1 matching 7 bases. The germline V gene encodes CDR1 LGHDT and CDR2 YNNKEL (reference sequence). This CDR3 is 15 amino acids long. V lost 2 bases and J lost 3; bases outside the gene matches: 6. Written as DNA, the CDR3 is TGTGCCAGCAGCCAAAAAGGGGGCAGTGACACTGAAGCTTTCTTT. Translating it yields CASSQKGGSDTEAFF.